These 17 T cell receptor beta chains were all obtained from the same sample, sequenced in a study of cytomegalovirus exposure and HLA in healthy donors (dated by TCRdb to about 2017). The library was produced with the immunoSEQ multiplex PCR assay. A mixture of 60 forward primers for TCR Vbeta segments and 13 reverse primers for TCR Jbeta segments was used in the multiplex PCR. TCRdb took this table from immuneACCESS and kept in-frame rearrangements with V and J called. Such tables lack part of the clones; where checked against another copy, unresolved V genes explain under half of the gap, and the rest is unexplained. The table kept for this sample lists about 170,000 clones. 0.79% of the sample comes from the top ten. Sequencing used PBMCs. The receptors originated from a woman aged 18-35 years in good health and CMV-seropositive.

This chain uses TRBV18 with TRBJ1-5; 8 positions match TRBD1. The V gene's germline CDR1 is KGHSH and CDR2 LQKENI. Losses at the gene ends were 4 bases for V and 0 bases for J; bases not matched to a gene: 11. The CDR3 has 18 amino acids. The CDR3 region has the DNA TGTGCCAGCTCACTCTACAGGGGGAATCGGGCTAGCAATCAGCCCCAGCATTTT. This encodes CASSLYRGNRASNQPQHF.

J is TRBJ2-7 and V is TRBV29-1; 11 bases are a match to TRBD1. There are 13 residues in the CDR3. After removal of 6 bases from V and 4 bases from J, the junction contained 5 bases not matched to a gene. Germline assignment: CDR1 SQVTM and CDR2 ANQGSEA. The CDR3 DNA sequence: TGCAGCGTAACCGGGACAGGGGGATACGAGCAGTACTTC. Encoded protein: CSVTGTGGYEQYF.

This chain uses TRBV5-1 with TRBJ2-1, with D perhaps matching TRBD2 (6 bases). The germline V and J ends were trimmed by 0 bases and 7 bases, with 11 bases remaining between them. Germline values: CDR1 SGHRS, CDR2 YFSETQ. There are 14 residues in the CDR3. CDR3 coding DNA: TGCGCCAGCAGCTTGGCGGCGGGGAAGAATGAGCAGTTCTTC. It specifies CASSLAAGKNEQFF.

The rearrangement joins TRBV5-6 to TRBJ2-2; 9 bases fit TRBD2. V lost 0 bases and J lost 7; bases outside the gene matches: 10. The CDR3 extends over 17 amino acids. CDR1 SGHDT and CDR2 YYEEEE come from the germline V gene. The DNA of the CDR3 is TGTGCCAGCAGCTTGGGAAAGCGGGGGGAGGCTTTCGGGGAGCTGTTTTTT. Amino acids: CASSLGKRGEAFGELFF.

The chain is built from TRBV7-3 and TRBJ2-1; 8 nucleotides match TRBD2. Germline V CDR1 and CDR2: SGHTA, FQGTGA. The CDR3 has 14 residues. V shed 5 bases, J shed 6 bases, and the junction held 6 bases outside the gene matches. The CDR3 is CASSPETSVNEQFF. The CDR3 DNA sequence: TGTGCCAGCAGCCCCGAGACTAGCGTCAATGAGCAGTTCTTC.

V gene TRBV29-1 combines with J gene TRBJ1-5; D might be TRBD1 (6 bases). V lost 8 bases to trimming and J lost 5 bases, with 16 bases between them. Germline CDR1 is SQVTM and CDR2 is ANQGSEA. The CDR3 has 13 amino acids. CDR3 nucleotide sequence: TGCAGCAAGGTTTGGGGGCTGGATCAGCCCCAGCATTTT. Protein: CSKVWGLDQPQHF.

The chain joins TRBV10-3 to TRBJ1-4; D is uncertain. This CDR3 has 13 residues. Deletions cut 4 bases from V and 4 bases from J, with 7 bases between. Per germline, CDR1 ENHRY and CDR2 SYGVKD. CDR3 coding DNA: TGTGCCATCAGTGGCTCTATTAATGAAAAACTGTTTTTT. Translation: CAISGSINEKLFF.

V usage is TRBV9 and J usage is TRBJ2-2; 7 bases match TRBD2. In germline, CDR1 is SGDLS, CDR2 YYNGEE. The CDR3 has 15 amino acids. The ends lost 1 base at V and 3 bases at J; junction bases unmatched: 3. This CDR3 is CASSVSGAYTGELFF. The CDR3 nucleotides read TGTGCCAGCAGCGTAAGCGGGGCATACACCGGGGAGCTGTTTTTT.

The chain carries TRBV6-4 and TRBJ1-2, with D possibly TRBD1 on 6 matching bases. Per the germline V gene, CDR1 is MRHNA and CDR2 is SNTAGT. Trimming removed 3 bases from V and 4 bases from J, with 12 bases in between. The length of the CDR3 is 14 residues. CDR3 protein: CASSENRDTYGYTF. Here the CDR3 DNA reads TGTGCCAGCAGTGAAAACCGGGACACCTATGGCTACACCTTC.

The chain couples TRBV5-1 to TRBJ2-2; 8 bases align to TRBD1. This CDR3 is 16 amino acids long. Per germline, CDR1 SGHRS and CDR2 YFSETQ. V shed 3 bases, J shed 1 base, and the junction held 5 bases outside the gene matches. The CDR3 sequence is CASSSTGTGNTGELFF. Here the CDR3 DNA reads TGCGCCAGCAGCTCAACCGGGACAGGGAACACCGGGGAGCTGTTTTTT.

The CDR3 protein is CASSFRGRGANVLTF. The CDR3 region has the DNA TGTGCCAGCAGCTTTCGGGGGAGGGGGGCCAACGTCCTGACTTTC. The rearrangement uses TRBV11-3 and TRBJ2-6; possible D gene TRBD2, 6 bases. The CDR3 runs to 15 residues. V lost 3 bases to trimming and J lost 4 bases, with 10 bases between them. Germline CDR1 SGHNT, CDR2 YENEEA.

The chain is built from TRBV5-4 and TRBJ1-1; 9 nucleotides align to TRBD1. From germline, CDR1 is SGHNT and CDR2 YYREEE (reference sequence). Germline trimming cut 3 bases from V and 4 bases from J; bases unmatched to any gene: 4. This CDR3 contains 14 residues. CDR3 protein: CASSSGQGVTEAFF. The CDR3 bases are TGTGCCAGCAGCTCGGGACAGGGTGTCACTGAAGCTTTCTTT. Full variable domain (rest looked up from reference TRBV5-4 and TRBJ1-1): ETGVTQSPTHLIKTRGQQVTLRCSSQSGHNTVSWYQQALGQGPQFIFQYYREEENGRGNFPPRFSGLQFPNYSSELNVNALELDDSALYLCASSSGQGVTEAFFGQGTRLTVV.

The chain has TRBV5-4 and TRBJ1-1; no reliable D call. Germline lookup yields CDR1 SGHNT and CDR2 YYREEE (reference sequence). Trimming removed 5 bases from V and 1 base from J, with 6 bases in between. The CDR3 has 12 residues. CDR3 residues: CASSSTNTEAFF. CDR3 in DNA: TGTGCCAGCAGTTCTACGAACACTGAAGCTTTCTTT.

With respect to this clone: Other DNA sequences in this specimen translate into the identical CDR3. The chain employs TRBV30 and TRBJ1-1; 9 nucleotides match TRBD1. Germline V lookup: CDR1 GTSNPN, CDR2 SVGIG (reference sequence). Germline trimming cut 0 bases from V and 1 base from J; bases unmatched to any gene: 12. The CDR3 sequence is 18 residues long. The CDR3 spells CAWSVRGQGFGGNTEAFF. The CDR3 DNA sequence: TGTGCCTGGAGTGTCCGAGGACAGGGGTTTGGTGGGAACACTGAAGCTTTCTTT. Complete variable domain (other parts from reference TRBV30 and TRBJ1-1): SQTIHQWPATLVQPVGSPLSLECTVEGTSNPNLYWYRQAAGRGLQLLFYSVGIGQISSEVPQNLSASRPQDRQFILSSKKLLLSDSGFYLCAWSVRGQGFGGNTEAFFGQGTRLTVV.

Worth noting for this clone: The junction and the germline gene differ at one end; a read error may be behind it. CDR3 amino acids: CASSQDPPGQLSPLHF. The CDR3 DNA reads as TGTGCCAGCAGCCAAGATCCCCCGGGACAACTTTCACCCCTCCACTTT. The J gene is TRBJ1-6, the V gene TRBV4-1; D may be TRBD1 (6 bases). The CDR3 is 16 residues long. Per germline, CDR1 MGHRA and CDR2 YSYEKL.

This chain joins TRBV2 and TRBJ1-1; D is ambiguous. The CDR3 consists of 13 residues. CDR1 SNHLY and CDR2 FYNNEI come from the germline V gene. V lost 1 base and J lost 6, with 9 bases in between. The CDR3 here is CASSEDAFPEAFF. The CDR3 nucleotides read TGTGCCAGCAGTGAAGATGCGTTTCCTGAAGCTTTCTTT.

The chain carries TRBV19 and TRBJ2-7, with 9 positions matching TRBD1. The CDR3 runs 14 residues. Trimming cost V 4 bases and J 8 bases; bases outside gene matches: 9. Germline lookup yields CDR1 LNHDA and CDR2 SQIVND (reference sequence). CDR3 coding DNA: TGTGCCAGTAGTACTGGACAGGGGAATGTGAAGCAGTACTTC. It specifies CASSTGQGNVKQYF.